This entry is about one TCR beta chain. Its specificity is not known. The data belong to a study of graft-versus-host responses after intestinal transplantation. Profiled with immunoSEQ multiplex PCR; TCRdb holds only in-frame clones, not every one. This table holds about 99,000 clones, more than 85% found once. This CDR3 comprises 15 residues. The germline gives CDR1 MGHRA, CDR2 YSYEKL. Trimming cost V 2 bases and J 4 bases, with 15 bases left between them. J is TRBJ2-7 and V is TRBV4-1; D not resolved. This TCR came from a human donor who received an intestinal transplant. The starting material was unstimulated CD4+ T cells sorted from spleen or lymph node cells, obtained before intestinal transplant. CDR3 region: CASSQFQVGGYEQYF. The CDR3 DNA follows: TGCGCCAGCAGCCAATTCCAGGTCGGTGGTTACGAGCAGTACTTC.